These T cell receptor beta chains were read from a single sample in a study of T-cell memory formation after mild COVID-19. TCRdb redid the calling of the 5' RACE reads with MiXCR, one entry per CDR3 protein. The sample lists approximately 300,000 distinct CDR3 sequences; approximately 7.6% were seen once. Source material: PBMCs or a T cell subset sorted from them (not recorded which). The receptor source for this set is a man between 18 and 29 years old who had mild COVID-19 (a few samples of this study predate the infection). Cell type and time point are not known. Each CDR3 is given with its conserved first and last residue. The D gene is left open where the match is weak. Not every row has a clone size; where given, it reads once, few, many or a size class.

TRBJ2-7,TRBD2,TRBV11-2,many,TGTGCCAGCAGCTCGAGCCTGGGGGGGGGCTACGAGCAGTACTTC,CASSSSLGGGYEQYF
TRBJ2-2,-,TRBV5-4,few,TGTGCCAGCAGCCCCGAACCGGGGCCCGGGGAGCTGTTTTTT,CASSPEPGPGELFF
TRBJ1-4,-,TRBV12-3/TRBV12-4,-,TGTGCCAGCAGCCGGGGCGGGGGGCGCAGGGAAAAACTGTTTTTT,CASSRGGGRREKLFF
TRBJ2-1,TRBD2,TRBV5-1,many,TGCGCCAGCAGCTTGACTAGCGGGGGCAATGAGCAGTTCTTC,CASSLTSGGNEQFF
TRBJ1-2,TRBD1,TRBV7-9,-,TGTGCCAGCAGCTCGCAACAGGGGGAGCGGTTCCCAGGCGCGGGCTACACCTTC,CASSSQQGERFPGAGYTF
TRBJ1-1,-,TRBV5-1,few,TGCGCCAGCAGCTTGGACAGGATAAACACTGAAGCTTTCTTT,CASSLDRINTEAFF
TRBJ2-2,TRBD1,TRBV6-2/TRBV6-3,few,TGTGCCAGCAGTGAGAAACAGGGGATTGCCGGGGAGCTGTTTTTT,CASSEKQGIAGELFF
TRBJ2-5,-,TRBV18,many,TGTGCCAGCTCCCATCCAGGGGTGGAGACCCAGTACTTC,CASSHPGVETQYF
TRBJ2-2,-,TRBV5-1,-,TGCGCCAGCAGCTTGGATTGGGGTATCGGGGAGCTGTTTTTT,CASSLDWGIGELFF
TRBJ1-5,TRBD1,TRBV4-3,-,TGCGCCAGCAGCCAAGATGCGACAGGGTTCAATCAGCCCCAGCATTTT,CASSQDATGFNQPQHF
TRBJ1-1,TRBD1,TRBV29-1,-,TGCAGCGTCTCCCGGGACAGGGTGAACACTGAAGCTTTCTTT,CSVSRDRVNTEAFF
TRBJ2-5,TRBD2,TRBV15,-,TGTGCCACCAGCAGGGGAGCGGGGGGTGGAGAGACCCAGTACTTC,CATSRGAGGGETQYF
TRBJ2-6,-,TRBV28,few,TGTGCCAGCAGTTTGTACAGGGATCGCACTGGGGCCAACGTCCTGACTTTC,CASSLYRDRTGANVLTF
TRBJ2-1,-,TRBV6-2/TRBV6-3,-,TGTGCCAGCAGGGGTGAGGGGCCCAATGAGCAGTTCTTC,CASRGEGPNEQFF
TRBJ2-4,-,TRBV6-6,-,TGTGCCAGCAGTTACTGGGGAAGATTAGCCAAAAACATTCAGTACTTC,CASSYWGRLAKNIQYF
TRBJ1-2,TRBD1,TRBV5-1,many,TGCGCCAGCAGCTTACAGGGGACCCTCGACTATGGCTACACCTTC,CASSLQGTLDYGYTF
TRBJ1-4,-,TRBV19,-,TGTGCCAGTAGTATCGGCGGTGCAACTAATGAAAAACTGTTTTTT,CASSIGGATNEKLFF
TRBJ2-5,TRBD2,TRBV7-3,few,TGTGCCAGCAGCCCCGGACTAGCGGGGGCGGAGACCCAGTACTTC,CASSPGLAGAETQYF
TRBJ1-2,-,TRBV19,few,TGTGCCAGTAGTATAGGGGAAACTAACTATGGCTACACCTTC,CASSIGETNYGYTF
TRBJ1-2,-,TRBV2,few,TGTGCCTCACGGCGGGGGGGCACCGGGAACTATGGCTACACCTTC,CASRRGGTGNYGYTF
TRBJ1-6,-,TRBV5-6,few,TGTGCCAGCAGCTCCTACGGACAGTATAATTCACCCCTCCACTTT,CASSSYGQYNSPLHF
TRBJ2-5,-,TRBV4-1,-,TGCGCCAGCAGCTACAGGGTATTGGGGGAGACCCAGTACTTC,CASSYRVLGETQYF
TRBJ1-2,-,TRBV6-6,few,TGTGCCAGCAGTTACTCTTCCGAAGACTATGGCTACACCTTC,CASSYSSEDYGYTF
TRBJ2-5,-,TRBV2,many,TGTGCCACCCAGGATGCTGGAGAGACCCAGTACTTC,CATQDAGETQYF
TRBJ1-1,-,TRBV12-3/TRBV12-4,many,TGTGCCAGCAGTTTAGCGGGGGGGATTTTGAACACTGAAGCTTTCTTT,CASSLAGGILNTEAFF
TRBJ2-6,-,TRBV6-2/TRBV6-3,many,TGTGCCAGCAGTTGGGACTCTGGGGCCAACGTCCTGACTTTC,CASSWDSGANVLTF